Following are 17 T cell receptor beta chains from one sample sequenced in a study of CD8+ T cells in alopecia areata. Sorting of pooled cutaneous lymph node cells used CD4, CD8alpha, NKG2D, NKG2ACE and other markers. Sequencing relied on a cDNA template that was reverse transcribed from extracted RNA. Profiling relied on immunoSEQ multiplex PCR, and the TCRdb table lists in-frame clones only, not all of them. In total the sample includes about 300,000 clones, none of them seen once. The sequenced sample consisted of CD4+ T cells sorted from a lymph node. The receptor source for this set is a C3H/HeJ mouse with alopecia areata. Mouse strain MHC haplotype: H2-k.

In this sample, this clone turned up a few times. Gene names and germline match the mouse. The observed sequence ends 4 residues before the CDR3 terminus, with the missing tail filled in from the germline J gene. Other DNA sequences from this sample encode an identical CDR3 as well. The chain is built from TRBV31 and TRBJ2-3, with 8 bases that match TRBD2. CDR3 size: 15 residues. Germline loops: CDR1 GKSSPN, CDR2 SITVG. The V gene end was trimmed by 0 bases and the J gene end by 0 bases; junction bases not matched to a gene: 2. The CDR3 reads CAWSLPGGSAETLYF. CDR3 DNA (partial): TGTGCCTGGAGTCTTCCTGGGGGGAGTGCAGAA.

This clone showed up just a few times. Mouse names are used for the genes. The CDR3 end is not reached by the read, which stops 3 residues before it; the germline J gene fills it in. The chain has TRBV31 and TRBJ1-6, with D perhaps TRBD1 (6 bases). TRBJ1-6 is placed among ORFs of uncertain function. CDR1 is GKSSPN, CDR2 SITVG, per germline. The CDR3 contains 13 residues. The ends were cut back, 0 bases at V and 10 bases at J, with 10 bases in the middle. CDR3 sequence: CAWSLGGRSPLYF. The sequenced part of the CDR3 DNA is TGTGCCTGGAGTCTAGGGGGACGGTCGCCC.

This clone appeared many times. Gene names and germline match the mouse. The read ends 4 residues early relative to the CDR3; the germline J gene fills the gap. Additional DNA sequences in this sample encode the identical CDR3. The rearrangement uses TRBV13-1 and TRBJ2-1; 9 bases fit TRBD2. Germline CDR1 reads NSHNY; CDR2 reads SYGAGN. CDR3 length: 15 residues. V shed 2 bases, J shed 1 base, and the junction held 1 base outside the gene matches. CDR3 sequence reads: CASSEDWGNYAEQFF. The part of the CDR3 DNA that was read is TGTGCCAGCAGTGAAGACTGGGGGAACTATGCT.

With respect to this clone: Genes and germline come from the mouse. The read stops 3 residues short of the end of the CDR3; the missing end is completed from the germline J gene. The rearrangement uses TRBV5 and TRBJ1-6, with a possible D match to TRBD1 (5 bases). TRBJ1-6 is filed as an ORF, its function uncertain. Germline V lookup: CDR1 LGHNA, CDR2 YNLKQL (reference sequence). V was trimmed by 2 bases and J by 5 bases, leaving 7 bases between them. There are 14 residues in the CDR3. The CDR3 bases that were read are TGTGCCAGCAGCCAAATGACAGATAATTCGCCC. Translated, it gives CASSQMTDNSP. The whole CDR3 reads CASSQMTDNSPLYF.

To note about this clone: The gene names here belong to mouse. The read stops 4 residues short of the end of the CDR3; the missing end is completed from the germline J gene. V is TRBV13-3 and J is TRBJ2-1; 7 bases fit TRBD2. This CDR3 is 14 amino acids long. V gave up 3 bases and J gave up 4 bases; unmatched junction bases: 4. In germline, CDR1 is NNHDY, CDR2 SYVADS. The sequenced CDR3 bases are TGTGCCAGCAGTGGCCGGGGGGGTTATGCT. This encodes CASSGRGGYA. The whole CDR3 protein is CASSGRGGYAEQFF.

As concerns this clone: Germline and genes: mouse. The CDR3 end is not reached by the read, which stops 3 residues before it; the germline J gene fills it in. This sequence joins TRBV1 and TRBJ1-6; 8 bases are a match to TRBD1. TRBJ1-6 counts as an open reading frame of uncertain function. The CDR3 is 14 amino acids. The germline V gene encodes CDR1 NSQYPW and CDR2 LRSPGD (reference sequence). V was pared by 4 bases and J by 7 bases, with 3 bases of the junction left unmatched. CDR3 DNA, as far as it was read: TGCACCTGCAGTGGGCACAGGGGGAATTCGCCC. As protein: CTCSGHRGNSP. The whole CDR3 reads CTCSGHRGNSPLYF.

This clone turned up a few times. Gene names denote mouse genes. The observed sequence ends 4 residues before the CDR3 terminus, with the missing tail filled in from the germline J gene. The V call is TRBV13-3, the J call TRBJ2-5, with 10 bases fitting TRBD2. This CDR3 is built from 14 residues. The germline V gene has CDR1 NNHDY and CDR2 SYVADS. The part of the CDR3 DNA that was read is TGTGCCAGCAGTTCCCGGACTGGGGGAGAC. It translates to CASSSRTGGD. The full-length CDR3 reads as CASSSRTGGDTQYF.

As to this clone: Gene names are mouse gene names. The read ends 4 residues shy of where the CDR3 ends; the end is completed using the germline J gene. Other DNA sequences in the sample encode the same CDR3. This chain uses TRBV14 with TRBJ2-4; TRBD2 matches 8 bases. This CDR3 is built from 14 residues. CDR1 and CDR2 (germline): SGHDT, FRDEAV. V shed 4 bases and J 0 bases; nucleotides not matched to a gene: 1. The covered CDR3 bases are TGTGCCAGCAGTCTGGGGGGAAGTCAAAAC. This sequence encodes CASSLGGSQN. The entire CDR3 is CASSLGGSQNTLYF.

This clone was observed a handful of times. Any gene name here is a mouse gene name. Here the CDR3 reads CAWSPRGYNSPLYF. The covered CDR3 bases are TGTGCCTGGAGTCCCAGGGGTTATAATTCGCCC. The rearrangement joins TRBV31 to TRBJ1-6; tentatively, D is TRBD1 (6 bases). From the germline J gene comes the end of the CDR3, since the read stops 3 residues before it. TRBJ1-6 is identified as an open reading frame with a role that is uncertain. CDR1 and CDR2 (germline): GKSSPN, SITVG. Between the trimmed V and J ends, which lost 1 base and 4 bases, there was a span of 8 bases. This CDR3 has 14 residues.

This clone was seen only a few times. Mouse names are used for the genes. The DNA ends 4 residues before the CDR3 does, and the rest of the CDR3 is filled in from the germline J gene. The genes are TRBV5 and TRBJ2-3, with 12 bases aligning to TRBD2. CDR1 and CDR2 (germline): LGHNA, YNLKQL (reference sequence). V dropped 4 bases and J dropped 2; count of bases not matched to a gene: 4. The CDR3 is 16 residues long. The sequenced CDR3 bases are TGTGCCAGCAGCCGGGACTGGGGGGAATATGCAGAA. It codes for CASSRDWGEYAE. From start to end, the CDR3 is CASSRDWGEYAETLYF.

For this clone: Gene names denote mouse genes. The read ends 4 residues shy of where the CDR3 ends; the end is completed using the germline J gene. The chain couples TRBV5 to TRBJ1-2, with TRBD1 matching over 10 bases. Germline V lookup: CDR1 LGHNA, CDR2 YNLKQL (reference sequence). CDR3 length: 15 residues. The sequenced part of the CDR3 DNA is TGTGCCAGCAGCCTGACAGGGGGCGCTGACCCC. Amino acid sequence: CASSLTGGADP. The whole CDR3 is CASSLTGGADPDYTF.

Comment on this clone: The genes are named according to mouse. The read terminates 4 residues ahead of where the CDR3 ends, so the germline J gene completes it. The chain carries TRBV1 and TRBJ2-2; possibly TRBD1 for D (6 bases). Germline V gene data show CDR1 as NSQYPW and CDR2 as LRSPGD (reference sequence). There are 15 residues in the CDR3. Trimming removed 6 bases from V and 1 base from J, with 12 bases in between. Incomplete CDR3 DNA: TGCACCTGCAGGCGGTCGGGACAAAACACCGGG. It translates to CTCRRSGQNTG. The whole CDR3 region reads CTCRRSGQNTGQLYF.

Regarding this clone: The gene names given are mouse names. The DNA read from the CDR3 is TGTGCCAGCAGCCCTCGGGACTGGAGAACCTAT. Protein sequence: CASSPRDWRTY. The CDR3, in full, reads CASSPRDWRTYEQYF. The chain recombines TRBV5 with TRBJ2-7; TRBD2 agrees at 8 bases. The CDR3 goes on 4 residues after the read ends, and that part is filled in from the germline J gene. The germline V gene has CDR1 LGHNA and CDR2 YNLKQL (reference sequence). The CDR3 is 15 amino acids. V gave up 4 bases and J gave up 2 bases; unmatched junction bases: 7.

Turning to this clone: Gene names denote mouse genes. From the germline J gene comes the end of the CDR3, since the read stops 4 residues before it. V gene TRBV5 combines with J gene TRBJ2-5; TRBD2 agrees at 11 bases. CDR1 is LGHNA, CDR2 YNLKQL, per germline (reference sequence). The CDR3 is 19 residues long. V shed 4 bases and J 0 bases; nucleotides not matched to a gene: 12. Partial CDR3 DNA: TGTGCCAGCAGCCTCAAGATCACTGGGGGGGCCTTTAACCAAGAC. Residues: CASSLKITGGAFNQD. In full, the CDR3 reads CASSLKITGGAFNQDTQYF.

This clone was seen a few times. Germline and genes: mouse. The read terminates 4 residues before the CDR3 end, so the remaining end is supplied by the germline J gene. The chain employs TRBV3 and TRBJ2-3, with 10 bases identical to TRBD2. The CDR3 loop spans 17 amino acids. Germline V CDR1 and CDR2: SNHLY, FYNGKV (reference sequence). V shed 1 base and J 0 bases; nucleotides not matched to a gene: 4. Incomplete CDR3 DNA: TGTGCCAGCAGCTTAGTACTGGGGGGGGGTAGTGCAGAA. It specifies CASSLVLGGGSAE. The complete CDR3 sequence is CASSLVLGGGSAETLYF. The whole variable domain, filled in from reference TRBV3 and TRBJ2-3, reads GPKVLQIPSHQIIDMGQMVTLNCDPVSNHLYFYWYKQILGQQMEFLVNFYNGKVMEKSKLFKDQFSVERPDGSYFTLKIQPTALEDSAVYFCASSLVLGGGSAETLYFGSGTRLTVL.

Concerning this clone itself: Mouse names are used for the genes. The observed sequence ends 4 residues before the CDR3 terminus, with the missing tail filled in from the germline J gene. The same CDR3 arises from other DNA sequences in this sample as well. The chain uses TRBV13-3 and TRBJ2-3, with D possibly matching TRBD2 (6 bases). V lost 2 bases, J lost 0 bases, and 7 bases lay in between. From germline, CDR1 is NNHDY and CDR2 SYVADS. The CDR3 extends over 14 amino acids. The CDR3 region is CASSETGSAETLYF. CDR3 DNA, as far as it was read: TGTGCCAGCAGTGAAACTGGGAGTGCAGAA.

This clone appeared a few times. Mouse germline and gene names are used. Coverage ceases 4 residues before the CDR3 finishes, and the germline J gene fills in the end. V is TRBV19 and J is TRBJ2-3; 9 nucleotides align to TRBD2. There are 17 residues in the CDR3. V gave up 2 bases and J gave up 0 bases; unmatched junction bases: 7. The germline V gene encodes CDR1 FNHDT and CDR2 SITEND (reference sequence). CDR3 sequence: CASSILLGGTSAETLYF. Incomplete CDR3 DNA: TGTGCCAGCAGTATCCTACTGGGGGGCACTAGTGCAGAA.